A single sample is the source of the 5 T cell receptor beta chains below, sequenced in a study of blood T cells in healthy people across ages. Primed by a sample-barcoded 5' primer and a J-beta primer mix, a second PCR proceeded for roughly 6 to 12 cycles. Using its own MiXCR run on the 5' RACE reads, TCRdb lists one record per CDR3 protein. Altogether 2 million or so distinct CDR3 sequences are present, 49% being singletons, with the ten largest covering roughly 2.1%. Sequenced sample: blood. These receptors originate from a woman in her forties in good health.

This clonotype came up once. This rearrangement joins TRBV11-2 to TRBJ2-3, with D possibly being TRBD1 or TRBD2 (5 bases each). The germline CDR1 and CDR2 sequences are SGHAT and FQNNGV. Trimming took off 2 bases at V and 2 bases at J, with 14 bases between the two ends. The CDR3 extends over 16 amino acids. DNA for the CDR3: TGTGCCAGCAGCTTATATGGGGGAGCCTACACAGATACGCAGTATTTT. Translated, it gives CASSLYGGAYTDTQYF.

The chain combines TRBV9 with TRBJ2-7; no definite D call. The CDR3 contains 14 residues. Trimming took 7 bases from V and 0 from J, leaving 14 bases between them. From germline, CDR1 is SGDLS and CDR2 YYNGEE. As DNA, the CDR3 is TGTGCCAGCTCTTTTACAGCCTTCTCCTACGAGCAGTACTTC. This translates into CASSFTAFSYEQYF.

The chain uses TRBV25-1 and TRBJ2-5, with 9 nucleotides matching TRBD1. Germline V gene lookup returns CDR1 MGHDK and CDR2 SYGVNS. With V trimmed by 4 bases and J by 7 bases, 4 bases remained unmatched. The CDR3 loop spans 13 amino acids. CDR3 bases: TGTGCCAGCAGTGGGACAGGGGTGGCGACCCAGTACTTC. Its protein is CASSGTGVATQYF.

The chain combines TRBV4-2 with TRBJ2-7, with 10 nucleotides matching TRBD1. This CDR3 contains 15 residues. CDR1 and CDR2 (germline): LGHNA, YNFKEQ. The V segment lost 0 bases and the J segment 5 bases; nucleotides outside the gene matches: 4. The CDR3 spells CASSQEGQGHDEQYF. The DNA for the CDR3 is TGTGCCAGCAGCCAAGAGGGACAGGGGCACGACGAGCAGTACTTC.

This chain joins TRBV9 and TRBJ2-5, with a weak D call TRBD2 (5 bases). Deletions cut 0 bases from V and 0 bases from J, with 9 bases between. Germline V CDR1 and CDR2: SGDLS, YYNGEE. This CDR3 region has 15 residues. The CDR3 region is CASSVDPGYQETQYF. The DNA for the CDR3 is TGTGCCAGCAGCGTAGACCCGGGGTACCAAGAGACCCAGTACTTC. Supplemented by reference TRBV9 and TRBJ2-5, the full variable domain reads DSGVTQTPKHLITATGQRVTLRCSPRSGDLSVYWYQQSLDQGLQFLIQYYNGEERAKGNILERFSAQQFPDLHSELNLSSLELGDSALYFCASSVDPGYQETQYFGPGTRLLVL.